There are a few counts of the clone carrying this T cell receptor (beta chain). The sample originates from a study of T cells in Graves' hyperthyroidism and ophthalmopathy. RNA transcripts were the template for amplifying TCR beta CDR3 regions. An initial round of RT-PCR targeting the TCR CDR3 relied on the HTBI primer set. TCRdb reprocessed the multiplex PCR reads via MiXCR and lists one record per CDR3 protein. This table has hundreds of thousands of distinct CDR3 sequences, 20% appearing once. V lost 7 bases, J lost 2 bases, and 10 bases lay in between. Germline lookup yields CDR1 KGHDR and CDR2 SFDVKD. This CDR3 has 14 amino acids.

This clonotype was obtained from a man aged 40-50 years with Graves' ophthalmopathy. The chain joins TRBV24-1 to TRBJ2-2; TRBD1 might be the D (6 bases). The sample was blood. The CDR3 nucleotides read TGTGCCACCAGCAGGACAGTTAACACCGGGGAGCTGTTTTTT. Its protein is CATSRTVNTGELFF.